What follows are 7 T cell receptor beta chains derived from one specimen sequenced in a study of OX40 agonist ivuxolimab in advanced cancers. Measured with immunoSEQ multiplex PCR; TCRdb has only the in-frame clones, and not every one. The data hold 70,000 to 95,000 clones, with roughly 94% observed a single time. Specimen: CD4+ or CD8+ T cells sorted from blood, collected in a trial of the OX40 agonist ivuxolimab. These receptors were collected from an adult with an advanced solid tumor such as melanoma, head and neck, liver or kidney cancer.

As for this clone: A junction end diverges from the germline sequence, so it may reflect a read error. The rearrangement uses TRBV18 and TRBJ1-4; D gene unclear. The CDR3 sequence is 15 residues long. Germline V CDR1 and CDR2: KGHSH, LQKENI. The CDR3 DNA is TGTGCCAGCTCGCCACCAGGCGGCCGGGAGGAAAAACTGTTTTTT. Encoded protein: CASSPPGGREEKLFF.

The rearrangement links TRBV19 to TRBJ1-1, with 8 nucleotides matching TRBD1. Trimming removed 4 bases from V and 3 bases from J; junction bases left unmatched: 4. The length of the CDR3 is 14 residues. Germline CDR1 is LNHDA and CDR2 is SQIVND (reference sequence). The DNA for the CDR3 is TGTGCCAGTAGTACGGGACAGGTGCACACTGAAGCTTTCTTT. This encodes CASSTGQVHTEAFF.

This chain connects TRBV13 to TRBJ1-1, with D unclear. The CDR3 totals 17 residues. V shed 2 bases and J shed 1 base, with 17 bases lying between them. Germline V gene sequence: CDR1 PRHDT, CDR2 FYEKMQ (reference sequence). CDR3 in DNA: TGTGCCAGCAGCTTACTTCCGGGTACTTTAAGGAACACTGAAGCTTTCTTT. This sequence encodes CASSLLPGTLRNTEAFF. The variable domain in full, with the rest retrieved from reference TRBV13 and TRBJ1-1, is AAGVIQSPRHLIKEKRETATLKCYPIPRHDTVYWYQQGPGQDPQFLISFYEKMQSDKGSIPDRFSAQQFSDYHSELNMSSLELGDSALYFCASSLLPGTLRNTEAFFGQGTRLTVV.

V is TRBV30 and J is TRBJ1-2; D is unresolved. Germline values: CDR1 GTSNPN, CDR2 SVGIG (reference sequence). The CDR3 has 11 residues. Trimming left V 7 bases short and J 5 bases short, with 11 bases between. CDR3: CAYGILYGYTF. CDR3 bases: TGTGCCTACGGGATATTGTATGGCTACACCTTC.

This sequence joins TRBV7-9 and TRBJ1-1, with TRBD1 as a possible D gene (6 bases). In germline, CDR1 is SEHNR, CDR2 FQNEAQ (reference sequence). The CDR3 totals 14 residues. V was shortened by 7 bases and J by 1 base, with 13 bases between the two germline ends. In DNA, the CDR3 is TGTGCCAGCAACGTGGGCAGGGGGAACACTGAAGCTTTCTTT. This translates into CASNVGRGNTEAFF.

CDR3 nucleotide sequence: TGTGCCAGCAAGCCCCGCCGACAGGGGAACGGGGAGCTGTTTTTT. The encoded protein is CASKPRRQGNGELFF. The chain links TRBV13 to TRBJ2-2; the match to TRBD1 covers 8 bases. CDR3 length: 15 residues. Germline V gene lookup returns CDR1 PRHDT and CDR2 FYEKMQ (reference sequence). Trimming took 7 bases from V and 7 from J; bases not matched to a gene: 11.

The V and J genes are TRBV5-1 and TRBJ2-7, with TRBD2 identical over 10 bases. Germline CDR1 SGHRS, CDR2 YFSETQ. J was trimmed by 4 bases and V by 4 bases; bases with no gene match: 5. This CDR3 comprises 14 residues. CDR3 DNA: TGCGCCAGCAGCCCCGGACTAGCGGTATACGAGCAGTACTTC. It is translated as CASSPGLAVYEQYF.